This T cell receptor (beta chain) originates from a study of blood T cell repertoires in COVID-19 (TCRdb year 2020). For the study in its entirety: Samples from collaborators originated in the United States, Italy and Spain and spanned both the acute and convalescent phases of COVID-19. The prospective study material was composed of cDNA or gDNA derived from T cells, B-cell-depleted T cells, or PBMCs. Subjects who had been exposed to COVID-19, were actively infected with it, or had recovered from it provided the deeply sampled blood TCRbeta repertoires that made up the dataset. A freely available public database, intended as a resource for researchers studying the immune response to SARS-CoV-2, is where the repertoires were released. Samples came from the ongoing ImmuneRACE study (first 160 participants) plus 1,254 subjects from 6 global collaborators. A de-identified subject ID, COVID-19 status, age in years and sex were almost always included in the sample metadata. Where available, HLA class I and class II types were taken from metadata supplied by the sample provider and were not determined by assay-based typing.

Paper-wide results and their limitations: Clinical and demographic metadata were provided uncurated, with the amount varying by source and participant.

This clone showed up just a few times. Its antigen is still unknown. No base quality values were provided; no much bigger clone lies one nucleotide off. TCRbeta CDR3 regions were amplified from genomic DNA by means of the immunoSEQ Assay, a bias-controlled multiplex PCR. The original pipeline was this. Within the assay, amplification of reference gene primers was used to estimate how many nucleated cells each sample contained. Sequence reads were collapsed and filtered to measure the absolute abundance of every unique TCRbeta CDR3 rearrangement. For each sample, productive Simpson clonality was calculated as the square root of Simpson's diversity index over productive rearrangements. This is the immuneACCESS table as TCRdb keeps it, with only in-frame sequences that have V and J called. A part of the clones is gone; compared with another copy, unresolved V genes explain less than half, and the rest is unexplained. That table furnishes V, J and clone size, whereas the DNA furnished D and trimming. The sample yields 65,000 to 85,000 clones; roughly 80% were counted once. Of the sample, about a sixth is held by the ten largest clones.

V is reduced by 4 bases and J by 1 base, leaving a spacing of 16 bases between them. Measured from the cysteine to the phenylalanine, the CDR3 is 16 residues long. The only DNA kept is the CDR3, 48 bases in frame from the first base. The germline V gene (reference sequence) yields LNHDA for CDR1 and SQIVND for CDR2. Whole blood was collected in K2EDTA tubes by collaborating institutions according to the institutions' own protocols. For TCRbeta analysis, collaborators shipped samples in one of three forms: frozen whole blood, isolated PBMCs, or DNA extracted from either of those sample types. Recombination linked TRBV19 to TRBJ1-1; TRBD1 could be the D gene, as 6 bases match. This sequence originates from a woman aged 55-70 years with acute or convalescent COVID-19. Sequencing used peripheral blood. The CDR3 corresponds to CASSRKSGATNTEAFF. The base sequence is TGTGCCAGTAGTAGGAAATCAGGGGCTACGAACACTGAAGCTTTCTTT. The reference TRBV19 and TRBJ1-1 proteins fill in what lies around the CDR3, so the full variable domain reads DGGITQSPKYLFRKEGQNVTLSCEQNLNHDAMYWYRQDPGQGLRLIYYSQIVNDFQKGDIAEGYSVSREKKESFPLTVTSAQKNPTAFYLCASSRKSGATNTEAFFGQGTRLTVV.